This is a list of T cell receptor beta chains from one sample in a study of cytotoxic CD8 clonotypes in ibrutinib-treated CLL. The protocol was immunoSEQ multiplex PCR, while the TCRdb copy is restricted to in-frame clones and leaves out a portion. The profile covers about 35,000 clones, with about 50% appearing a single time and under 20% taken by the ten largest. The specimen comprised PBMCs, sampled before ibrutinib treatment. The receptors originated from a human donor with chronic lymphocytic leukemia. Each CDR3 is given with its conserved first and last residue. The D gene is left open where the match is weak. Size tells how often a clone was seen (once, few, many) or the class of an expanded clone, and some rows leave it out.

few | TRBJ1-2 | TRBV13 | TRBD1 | TGTGCCAGCAGCGGAGGACAGGGCTACTATGGCTACACCTTC | CASSGGQGYYGYTF
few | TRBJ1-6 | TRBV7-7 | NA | TGTGCTAGCAGCTTAAGGGGACCCGAATCTTACTCCTATAATTCACCCCTCCACTTT | CASSLRGPESYSYNSPLHF
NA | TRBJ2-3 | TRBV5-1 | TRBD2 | TGCGCCAGCAGCTCGACTAGCGGGAGCACAGATACGCAGTATTTT | CASSSTSGSTDTQYF
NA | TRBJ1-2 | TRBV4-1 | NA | TGCGCCAGCAGCCCGACTCCCCAGACAGGCAACTATGGCTACACCTTC | CASSPTPQTGNYGYTF
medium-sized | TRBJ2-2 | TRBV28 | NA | TGTGCCAGCAGTTTAGCGGGGCCAAACACCGGGGAGCTGTTTTTT | CASSLAGPNTGELFF
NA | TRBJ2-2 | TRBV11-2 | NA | TGTGCCAGCAGCTCCGGGACTCGGCGTTACACCGGGGAGCTGTTTTTT | CASSSGTRRYTGELFF
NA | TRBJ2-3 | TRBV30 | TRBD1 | TGTGCCTGGAGCTCGACAGGGGGCTTCGGAGATACGCAGTATTTT | CAWSSTGGFGDTQYF
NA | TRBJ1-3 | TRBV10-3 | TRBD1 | TGTGCCATCACGCGACAGGGTAACTCTGGAAACACCATATATTTT | CAITRQGNSGNTIYF
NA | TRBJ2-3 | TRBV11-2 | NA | TGTGCCAGCAGCTTAAGCACCTGGGGACAAAACACAGATACGCAGTATTTT | CASSLSTWGQNTDTQYF
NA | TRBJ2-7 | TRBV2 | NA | TGTGCCAGTTATGGACCAGAGCAGTACTTC | CASYGPEQYF
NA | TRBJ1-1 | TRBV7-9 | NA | TGTGCCAGCAGCTTAGAGGCGAACACTGAAGCTTTCTTT | CASSLEANTEAFF
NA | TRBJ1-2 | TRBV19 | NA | TGTGCCAGTAGTAGCTTATCCAGGGTAAACAGGATCCATCGGAGCTACACCTTC | CASSSLSRVNRIHRSYTF
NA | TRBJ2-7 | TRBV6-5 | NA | TGTGCCAGCACTCAGGACGGCGAGCAGTACTTC | CASTQDGEQYF
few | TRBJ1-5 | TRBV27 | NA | TGTGCCAGCAGTTTATATTGGGGGATGGCTCAGCCCCAGCATTTT | CASSLYWGMAQPQHF
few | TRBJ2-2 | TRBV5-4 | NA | TGTGCCAGCAGCAGAACGCAGGGGCTGAGGACCGGGGAGCTGTTTTTT | CASSRTQGLRTGELFF
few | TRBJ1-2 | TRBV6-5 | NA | TGTGCCAGCAGAAGTACCCAGGGACGGAGTTATGGCTACACCTTC | CASRSTQGRSYGYTF
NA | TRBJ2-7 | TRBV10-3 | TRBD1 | TGTGCCATCAGCTCAGGGACAGGGTTTTCCTACGAGCAGTACTTC | CAISSGTGFSYEQYF
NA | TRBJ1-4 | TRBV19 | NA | TGTGCCAGTGGTCGCGGGAGTAATGAAAAACTGTTTTTT | CASGRGSNEKLFF
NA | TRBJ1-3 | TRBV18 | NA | TGTGCCAGCTCACCACCCAGCGACTTTGGAAACACCATATATTTT | CASSPPSDFGNTIYF
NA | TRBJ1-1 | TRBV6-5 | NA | TGTGCCAGCAGTTACCCGACGGGGCAAGCTTTCTTT | CASSYPTGQAFF
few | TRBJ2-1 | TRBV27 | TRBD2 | TGTGCCAGCAGTTTAGCGACTAGCTGGTACAATGAGCAGTTCTTC | CASSLATSWYNEQFF
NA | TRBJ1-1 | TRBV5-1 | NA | TGCGCCAGCAGCTGGAGACAGGCAGGGAACACTGAAGCTTTCTTT | CASSWRQAGNTEAFF
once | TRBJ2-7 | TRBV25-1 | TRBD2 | TGTGCCAGCAGCCGGGGGGTCCTCTACGAGCAGTACTTC | CASSRGVLYEQYF
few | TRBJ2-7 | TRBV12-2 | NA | TGTGCAAGTCGCTTAGATCCCAGGCTATCGGGACCGACCTACGAGCAGTACTTC | CASRLDPRLSGPTYEQYF
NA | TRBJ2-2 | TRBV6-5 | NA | TGTGCCAGCTTCCGGGGGTCTAACACCGGGGAGCTGTTTTTT | CASFRGSNTGELFF
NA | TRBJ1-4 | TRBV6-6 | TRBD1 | TGTGCCAGCAGGAGGGGACAGGGCTCTGAAAAACTGTTTTTT | CASRRGQGSEKLFF
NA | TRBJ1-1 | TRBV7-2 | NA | TGTGCCAGCAGCTTAGCTAAAGTCCCAGTGACTGAAGCTTTCTTT | CASSLAKVPVTEAFF
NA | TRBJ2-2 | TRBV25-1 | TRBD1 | TGTGCCAGCAGGTGGGCCGGGACAGGCAACACCGGGGAGCTGTTTTTT | CASRWAGTGNTGELFF
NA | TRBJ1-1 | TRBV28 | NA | TGTGCCAGCAGGGCGGGACAAGTGAACACTGAAGCTTTCTTT | CASRAGQVNTEAFF